This is a list of T cell receptor beta chains from one sample in a study of blood T cell repertoires in COVID-19. The protocol was immunoSEQ multiplex PCR, while the TCRdb copy is restricted to in-frame clones and leaves out a portion. The sample carries 70,000 to 75,000 clones, roughly 90% recorded once. What was sequenced was peripheral blood. The receptor source for this set is a human donor in a cohort sampled during active COVID-19. Both conserved end residues are part of each CDR3. D genes are given only for firm matches. Expanded clones get a size class; other rows say once, few or many, or leave the size out.

cdr3_nt: TGTGCCAGCAGCCTCGAGGGGACAGGGAACATGAACACTGAAGCTTTCTTT
cdr3_aa: CASSLEGTGNMNTEAFF
clone_size: -
j_call: TRBJ1-1
v_call: TRBV5-5
cdr3_length: 17
d_call: TRBD1

cdr3_nt: TGCGCCAGCAGCTTGGCTGGCACTAGCGGGAGTAGTGCCTACGAGCAGTACTTC
cdr3_aa: CASSLAGTSGSSAYEQYF
clone_size: -
j_call: TRBJ2-7
v_call: TRBV5-1
cdr3_length: 18
d_call: TRBD2

cdr3_nt: TGCGCCAGCAGCCCTGGTAGCGGGAATGAGCAGTTCTTC
cdr3_aa: CASSPGSGNEQFF
clone_size: -
j_call: TRBJ2-1
v_call: TRBV5-1
cdr3_length: 13
d_call: TRBD2

cdr3_nt: TGTGCCAGCAGTTACTCGACAGGGGCGAACTATGGCTACACCTTC
cdr3_aa: CASSYSTGANYGYTF
clone_size: once
j_call: TRBJ1-2
v_call: TRBV6-6
cdr3_length: 15
d_call: TRBD1

cdr3_nt: TGTGCCAGCAGCGAGGGAGAGGGAAGGTATGGCTACACCTTC
cdr3_aa: CASSEGEGRYGYTF
clone_size: -
j_call: TRBJ1-2
v_call: TRBV9
cdr3_length: 14
d_call: -

cdr3_nt: TGTGCCAGCAGTTTAGGCCGGGGCAATCAGCCCCAGCATTTT
cdr3_aa: CASSLGRGNQPQHF
clone_size: -
j_call: TRBJ1-5
v_call: TRBV27
cdr3_length: 14
d_call: -

cdr3_nt: TGTGCCAGCAGCTTAGGAGGCGACTACGAGCAGTACTTC
cdr3_aa: CASSLGGDYEQYF
clone_size: few
j_call: TRBJ2-7
v_call: TRBV7-8
cdr3_length: 13
d_call: -

cdr3_nt: TGTGCCAGCAGCTTGGCCGGGTGGACTGAAGCTTTCTTT
cdr3_aa: CASSLAGWTEAFF
clone_size: -
j_call: TRBJ1-1
v_call: TRBV5-8
cdr3_length: 13
d_call: -

cdr3_nt: TGCGCCAGCAGCCGGTTCCCGGGACTAGCGGGAGTGAGCAATGAGCAGTTCTTC
cdr3_aa: CASSRFPGLAGVSNEQFF
clone_size: once
j_call: TRBJ2-1
v_call: TRBV4-3
cdr3_length: 18
d_call: TRBD2

cdr3_nt: TGTGCCAGCAGCGTAGCGGGGACTAGCGGAGGAGTCCGGTTCTTC
cdr3_aa: CASSVAGTSGGVRFF
clone_size: -
j_call: TRBJ2-1
v_call: TRBV9
cdr3_length: 15
d_call: TRBD2

cdr3_nt: TGCAGTGCTAGTAAGGGACTAGCAGCATCGGACTTC
cdr3_aa: CSASKGLAASDF
clone_size: once
j_call: TRBJ2-4
v_call: TRBV20-1
cdr3_length: 12
d_call: TRBD2

cdr3_nt: TGTGCCAGCACCGGCGGGGGAGCCTCCTACAATGAGCAGTTCTTC
cdr3_aa: CASTGGGASYNEQFF
clone_size: -
j_call: TRBJ2-1
v_call: TRBV4-2
cdr3_length: 15
d_call: TRBD2

cdr3_nt: TGTGCCAGCAGTGTACTAGCGGACTCCTACAATGAGCAGTTCTTC
cdr3_aa: CASSVLADSYNEQFF
clone_size: -
j_call: TRBJ2-1
v_call: TRBV27
cdr3_length: 15
d_call: TRBD2

cdr3_nt: TGTGCCAGCAGTTTACCGACAGTTAAAGGTGCTGAAGCTTTCTTT
cdr3_aa: CASSLPTVKGAEAFF
clone_size: -
j_call: TRBJ1-1
v_call: TRBV28
cdr3_length: 15
d_call: -

cdr3_nt: TGTGCCAGCAGCTCCGCCGGGACTAGCGGGAGTGTGGGTCAGGAGGCGAGCTCCTACAATGAGCAGTTCTTC
cdr3_aa: CASSSAGTSGSVGQEASSYNEQFF
clone_size: -
j_call: TRBJ2-1
v_call: TRBV3-1/TRBV3-2
cdr3_length: 24
d_call: TRBD2

cdr3_nt: TGTGCCAGCAGTGAATCGGGGTCCTACACCTTC
cdr3_aa: CASSESGSYTF
clone_size: once
j_call: TRBJ1-2
v_call: TRBV2
cdr3_length: 11
d_call: -

cdr3_nt: TGCGCCAGCAGAACCGGGACAGGGAACTACAATGAGCAGTTCTTC
cdr3_aa: CASRTGTGNYNEQFF
clone_size: -
j_call: TRBJ2-1
v_call: TRBV5-1
cdr3_length: 15
d_call: TRBD1

cdr3_nt: TGTGCCAGCAGCTCGCGTCAGAAAAAGGGACTAGCGGGATTTATCAATGAGCAGTTCTTC
cdr3_aa: CASSSRQKKGLAGFINEQFF
clone_size: -
j_call: TRBJ2-1
v_call: TRBV21-1
cdr3_length: 20
d_call: -

cdr3_nt: TGTGCCAGCTCACTGGGGAGGCAAGAGACCCAGTACTTC
cdr3_aa: CASSLGRQETQYF
clone_size: once
j_call: TRBJ2-5
v_call: TRBV18
cdr3_length: 13
d_call: -

cdr3_nt: TGTGCCAGCAGCAGGTCTAGCGGGATTTTGGGGGAGACCCAGTACTTC
cdr3_aa: CASSRSSGILGETQYF
clone_size: -
j_call: TRBJ2-5
v_call: TRBV5-4
cdr3_length: 16
d_call: TRBD2

cdr3_nt: TGTGCCAGCAGCTTGTACTTCGACGAGCAGTACTTC
cdr3_aa: CASSLYFDEQYF
clone_size: -
j_call: TRBJ2-7
v_call: TRBV5-6
cdr3_length: 12
d_call: -

cdr3_nt: TGTGCCAGCAGTGAGGGAAAGGGGGTTTACACTGAAGCTTTCTTT
cdr3_aa: CASSEGKGVYTEAFF
clone_size: -
j_call: TRBJ1-1
v_call: TRBV2
cdr3_length: 15
d_call: -

cdr3_nt: TGTGCCAGCAGTGAATGGGGGGGCCGCACTGAAGCTTTCTTT
cdr3_aa: CASSEWGGRTEAFF
clone_size: few
j_call: TRBJ1-1
v_call: TRBV6-4
cdr3_length: 14
d_call: -

cdr3_nt: TGTGCCAGCAGCCCGGGAGGGCGAGGAAGTCAGCCCCAGCATTTT
cdr3_aa: CASSPGGRGSQPQHF
clone_size: -
j_call: TRBJ1-5
v_call: TRBV7-2
cdr3_length: 15
d_call: -

cdr3_nt: TGTGCCAGCAGCACCGAGACAGGGGGTGGCGAGCAGTACTTC
cdr3_aa: CASSTETGGGEQYF
clone_size: few
j_call: TRBJ2-7
v_call: TRBV7-6
cdr3_length: 14
d_call: TRBD1

cdr3_nt: TGTGCCAGCAGCGTAGCTGCCGGGGATGAGCAGTTCTTC
cdr3_aa: CASSVAAGDEQFF
clone_size: few
j_call: TRBJ2-1
v_call: TRBV9
cdr3_length: 13
d_call: -

cdr3_nt: TGCGCCAGCAGCGCCCAGACTAGCGAAGAGCAGTTCTTC
cdr3_aa: CASSAQTSEEQFF
clone_size: -
j_call: TRBJ2-1
v_call: TRBV4-1
cdr3_length: 13
d_call: TRBD2

cdr3_nt: TGTGCCAGCAGTTTCTATGGGCTAGCGGGAGGGCCAAGGTCGGGAGAGCAGTACTTC
cdr3_aa: CASSFYGLAGGPRSGEQYF
clone_size: -
j_call: TRBJ2-7
v_call: TRBV27
cdr3_length: 19
d_call: TRBD2

cdr3_nt: TGTGCCAGCAGCGTACCAAAAGCGGGAGGTCATAGCACAGATACGCAGTATTTT
cdr3_aa: CASSVPKAGGHSTDTQYF
clone_size: once
j_call: TRBJ2-3
v_call: TRBV9
cdr3_length: 18
d_call: TRBD2

cdr3_nt: TGTGCCTGGAGCAACGACAGGCTTTATAATGAGCAGTTCTTC
cdr3_aa: CAWSNDRLYNEQFF
clone_size: -
j_call: TRBJ2-1
v_call: TRBV30
cdr3_length: 14
d_call: -

cdr3_nt: TGTGCCAGCAGTTTATCGGGGACCGGGAGACAAGAGACCCAGTACTTC
cdr3_aa: CASSLSGTGRQETQYF
clone_size: -
j_call: TRBJ2-5
v_call: TRBV27
cdr3_length: 16
d_call: -

cdr3_nt: TGTGCCAGCAGTGAGCGGAAGAACGGGGAGCAGTACTTC
cdr3_aa: CASSERKNGEQYF
clone_size: -
j_call: TRBJ2-7
v_call: TRBV6-1
cdr3_length: 13
d_call: -

cdr3_nt: TGCGCCAGCAGCCAAGCGGCCGGAGTAGCGGGAGGGAATGAGCAGTTCTTC
cdr3_aa: CASSQAAGVAGGNEQFF
clone_size: -
j_call: TRBJ2-1
v_call: TRBV4-1
cdr3_length: 17
d_call: TRBD2

cdr3_nt: TGCGCCAGCAGTGTTCCAGGGGACGAGACCCAGTACTTC
cdr3_aa: CASSVPGDETQYF
clone_size: -
j_call: TRBJ2-5
v_call: TRBV10-1
cdr3_length: 13
d_call: -

cdr3_nt: TGTGCCAGCAGTTTATTGGGCGGGAGAGGTTACAATGAGCAGTTCTTC
cdr3_aa: CASSLLGGRGYNEQFF
clone_size: once
j_call: TRBJ2-1
v_call: TRBV27
cdr3_length: 16
d_call: TRBD2

cdr3_nt: TGTGCCAGCTCCTTACTAGCGGGAGGGACCTACGAGCAGTACTTC
cdr3_aa: CASSLLAGGTYEQYF
clone_size: once
j_call: TRBJ2-7
v_call: TRBV18
cdr3_length: 15
d_call: TRBD2

cdr3_nt: TGTGCCAGTACTCCCAATCGCCGGAATTCACCCCTCCACTTT
cdr3_aa: CASTPNRRNSPLHF
clone_size: -
j_call: TRBJ1-6
v_call: TRBV19
cdr3_length: 14
d_call: -

cdr3_nt: TGCGCCAGCAGCTTGGATATGGGGCGAACTGAAGCTTTCTTT
cdr3_aa: CASSLDMGRTEAFF
clone_size: once
j_call: TRBJ1-1
v_call: TRBV5-1
cdr3_length: 14
d_call: -

cdr3_nt: TGTGCCAGCAGTGAAAGGGGGGACAGGGTGTTCACTGAAGCTTTCTTT
cdr3_aa: CASSERGDRVFTEAFF
clone_size: -
j_call: TRBJ1-1
v_call: TRBV2
cdr3_length: 16
d_call: TRBD1

cdr3_nt: TGTGCCAGCAGCTTAGACAGGGAAGGTGGCTACACCTTC
cdr3_aa: CASSLDREGGYTF
clone_size: -
j_call: TRBJ1-2
v_call: TRBV11-2
cdr3_length: 13
d_call: -

cdr3_nt: TGTGCCAGCAGCTTGATCCACGACAGGCCGGACTATGGCTACACCTTC
cdr3_aa: CASSLIHDRPDYGYTF
clone_size: -
j_call: TRBJ1-2
v_call: TRBV5-5
cdr3_length: 16
d_call: -

cdr3_nt: TGTGCCAGCAGCGCTACTCGATCGGGACACAATTACAATGAGCAGTTCTTC
cdr3_aa: CASSATRSGHNYNEQFF
clone_size: -
j_call: TRBJ2-1
v_call: TRBV7-3
cdr3_length: 17
d_call: -

cdr3_nt: TGTGCCAGCTCACGTGGACAGGGATCCTACGAGCAGTACTTC
cdr3_aa: CASSRGQGSYEQYF
clone_size: once
j_call: TRBJ2-7
v_call: TRBV18
cdr3_length: 14
d_call: TRBD1

cdr3_nt: TGTGCCAGCAGTTACGGCGGGACTGACCAAGAGACCCAGTACTTC
cdr3_aa: CASSYGGTDQETQYF
clone_size: -
j_call: TRBJ2-5
v_call: TRBV6-6
cdr3_length: 15
d_call: -

cdr3_nt: TGTGCCAGCAGTACAAACCGGGACAGGGGGCGAGAGACCCAGTACTTC
cdr3_aa: CASSTNRDRGRETQYF
clone_size: -
j_call: TRBJ2-5
v_call: TRBV7-9
cdr3_length: 16
d_call: TRBD1

cdr3_nt: TGTGCCACCGGGACAGACTCTCTCTATGGCTACACCTTC
cdr3_aa: CATGTDSLYGYTF
clone_size: -
j_call: TRBJ1-2
v_call: TRBV24-1
cdr3_length: 13
d_call: TRBD1